This entry features one T cell receptor beta chain sequence. The PCR contained 60 Vbeta and 13 Jbeta primers. Here immunoSEQ multiplex PCR was the method, and the copy in TCRdb shows in-frame clones only, minus some. The sample contains around 200,000 clones, roughly 87% of which appear only once. The data were obtained in a study of cytomegalovirus exposure and HLA in healthy donors. Germline CDR1 LNHDA, CDR2 SQIVND (reference sequence). V gave up 5 bases and J gave up 11 bases, with 18 bases separating them. The CDR3 has 14 amino acids. This sequence was found in a man between 50 and 59 years old in good health and CMV-seronegative. V usage is TRBV19 and J usage is TRBJ1-4, with D unclear. The sequenced sample consisted of PBMCs. In DNA form, the CDR3 reads TGTGCCAGTAGTCCGCCCCGGGGTGTATGGAAACTGTTTTTT. This codes for CASSPPRGVWKLFF.